In its sample, the clone carrying this TCR beta chain was seen many times. V shed 3 bases and J shed 5 bases, with 4 bases lying between them. The CDR3 spans 11 residues. Germline loops: CDR1 SGHRS, CDR2 YFSETQ. The sample comes from a study of T-cell memory formation after mild COVID-19. 5'RACE primed from the constant segment yielded TCR alpha and TCR beta cDNA libraries bearing sample barcodes and UMIs. In TCRdb, the 5' RACE reads were re-called with MiXCR into one record per CDR3 protein. Counted here are hundreds of thousands of distinct CDR3 sequences, about 20% occurring once; the ten biggest clones make up around 12%.

This receptor was taken from an adult woman who had mild COVID-19 (a few samples of this study predate the infection). Cell type and time point are not known. V and J are TRBV5-1 and TRBJ2-3; D is undetermined. The sample was PBMCs or a T cell subset sorted from them (not recorded which). The CDR3: CASSSRDTQYF. Here the CDR3 DNA reads TGCGCCAGCAGCTCAAGAGATACGCAGTATTTT.